Following are 17 T cell receptor beta chains from one sample sequenced in a study of blood T cells in healthy people across ages. Primers used in a second PCR of about 7 to 12 cycles were a sample-barcoded 5' primer and a J-beta primer mix. One entry per CDR3 protein results from TCRdb running MiXCR on the 5' RACE reads. The sample shows hundreds of thousands of distinct CDR3 sequences, more than 20% of them seen only once. The sequenced sample was blood. The source of these receptors is a man aged 70-80 years in good health.

The chain recombines TRBV28 with TRBJ2-5; 8 bases map to TRBD2. The V and J ends lost 7 bases and 6 bases, in that order; junction bases with no gene match: 10. CDR3 size: 14 residues. Germline V gives CDR1 MDHEN, CDR2 SYDVKM. CDR3 nucleotides: TGTGCCAGCAACAGAGCGGGAGCGGAAAAGACCCAGTACTTC. It specifies CASNRAGAEKTQYF.

Only a few counts were recorded for this clonotype. The rearrangement joins TRBV11-2 to TRBJ1-2, with D hard to call. Deletions cut 3 bases from V and 7 bases from J, with 3 bases between. The V gene's germline CDR1 is SGHAT and CDR2 FQNNGV. This CDR3 contains 10 residues. For the CDR3, the DNA is TGTGCCAGCAGCTTTTTTGGCTACACCTTC. Protein sequence: CASSFFGYTF. Looking up the rest from reference TRBV11-2 and TRBJ1-2 gives the full variable domain: EAGVAQSPRYKIIEKRQSVAFWCNPISGHATLYWYQQILGQGPKLLIQFQNNGVVDDSQLPKDRFSAERLKGVDSTLKIQPAKLEDSAVYLCASSFFGYTFGSGTRLTVV.

The V and J genes are TRBV11-2 and TRBJ1-1, with TRBD1 as a possible D gene (5 bases). The CDR3 covers 15 residues. Trimming pared 1 base from V and 1 base from J, leaving 10 bases between. Germline loops: CDR1 SGHAT, CDR2 FQNNGV. CDR3 in amino acids: CASSLGMGENTEAFF. CDR3 DNA sequence: TGTGCCAGCAGCTTAGGGATGGGGGAGAACACTGAAGCTTTCTTT.

The chain uses TRBV20-1 and TRBJ2-6, with D possibly being TRBD1 (6 bases). The CDR3 is 16 amino acids. The V gene's germline CDR1 is DFQATT and CDR2 SNEGSKA (reference sequence). The V end was cut by 2 bases, the J end by 0 bases, with 11 bases between. CDR3 sequence: CSARSQGHSGANVLTF. The CDR3 nucleotides are TGCAGTGCTAGATCACAGGGTCACTCTGGGGCCAACGTCCTGACTTTC.

The chain has TRBV11-2 and TRBJ2-7; D tentatively fits TRBD1 or TRBD2 (5 bases each). The germline gives CDR1 SGHAT, CDR2 FQNNGV. Deletions cut 2 bases from V and 1 base from J, with 12 bases between. CDR3 length: 15 amino acids. Written as DNA, the CDR3 is TGTGCCAGCAGCTTATCCCGGGACGGTTCCTACGAGCAGTACTTC. This gives the protein CASSLSRDGSYEQYF. Using reference TRBV11-2 and TRBJ2-7 for the parts outside the CDR3, the full variable domain is EAGVAQSPRYKIIEKRQSVAFWCNPISGHATLYWYQQILGQGPKLLIQFQNNGVVDDSQLPKDRFSAERLKGVDSTLKIQPAKLEDSAVYLCASSLSRDGSYEQYFGPGTRLTVT.

The rearrangement uses TRBV12-3 or TRBV12-4 and TRBJ2-1; D is ambiguous. The CDR3 has 11 amino acids. Trimming removed 6 bases from V and 8 bases from J, with 8 bases in between. CDR3 region: CASSKGDEQFF. The CDR3 DNA sequence: TGTGCCAGCAGCAAGGGCGATGAGCAGTTCTTC.

The sample holds one count of this clonotype. The V and J genes are TRBV5-1 and TRBJ2-5, with 8 nucleotides matching TRBD1. The CDR3 spans 15 residues. Germline V CDR1 and CDR2: SGHRS, YFSETQ. V dropped 0 bases and J dropped 5; count of bases not matched to a gene: 6. The CDR3 spells CASSLASTGEETQYF. In nucleotides, the CDR3 is TGCGCCAGCAGCTTGGCCTCGACAGGGGAGGAGACCCAGTACTTC. The full variable domain, with the rest looked up from reference TRBV5-1 and TRBJ2-5, is KAGVTQTPRYLIKTRGQQVTLSCSPISGHRSVSWYQQTPGQGLQFLFEYFSETQRNKGNFPGRFSGRQFSNSRSEMNVSTLELGDSALYLCASSLASTGEETQYFGPGTRLLVL.

This clonotype was picked up many times. The rearrangement uses TRBV12-3 or TRBV12-4 and TRBJ2-7; 9 nucleotides match TRBD1. The CDR3 totals 14 residues. V shed 5 bases, J shed 2 bases, and the junction held 4 bases outside the gene matches. CDR3 in DNA: TGTGCCAGCAGTCGGACAGGGGTACCCTACGAGCAGTACTTC. It specifies CASSRTGVPYEQYF.

This clonotype was seen only a few times. A clone one base away is much larger, so this may be a read error. The rearrangement joins TRBV7-2 to TRBJ2-5; D could derive from TRBD1 or TRBD2 (5 bases each). The end of the DNA is better explained by TRBJ2-1, so the J call may be wrong. Germline loops: CDR1 SGHTA, CDR2 FQGNSA. CDR3 length equals 14 residues. The CDR3 bases are TGTGCCAGCAGCTCCTGGGGACGGTACGATGAGCAGTTCTTC. Encoded protein: CASSSWGRYDEQFF.

To note about this clonotype: This may be a read error, as it is one base from a much larger clone. The V call is TRBV4-2, the J call TRBJ2-7; 10 bases map to TRBD2. There are 15 residues in the CDR3. Looked up from germline, CDR1 is LGHNA and CDR2 is YNFKEQ. CDR3: CASSQETSGAYEQHF. The CDR3 DNA is TGTGCCAGCAGCCAAGAAACTAGCGGGGCCTACGAGCAGCACTTC.

This rearrangement joins TRBV20-1 to TRBJ2-6, with D possibly being TRBD1 or TRBD2 (5 bases each). The CDR3 has 16 residues. Per the germline V gene, CDR1 is DFQATT and CDR2 is SNEGSKA (reference sequence). V shed 5 bases and J shed 0 bases, with 14 bases lying between them. The CDR3 nucleotides read TGCAGTGCTTCCGGGACGGCCTACTCTGGGGCCAACGTCCTGACTTTC. It translates to CSASGTAYSGANVLTF.

This clonotype was picked up a small number of times. This rearrangement joins TRBV5-1 to TRBJ2-1; 8 nucleotides line up with TRBD2. The CDR3 spans 15 residues. The V gene end was trimmed by 0 bases and the J gene end by 9 bases; junction bases not matched to a gene: 8. The germline gives CDR1 SGHRS, CDR2 YFSETQ. The CDR3 sequence: CASSLESGSRGEQFF. The CDR3 nucleotides are TGCGCCAGCAGCTTGGAAAGCGGGAGCCGTGGTGAGCAGTTCTTC. Based on the CDR3 plus reference TRBV5-1 and TRBJ2-1, the full variable domain is KAGVTQTPRYLIKTRGQQVTLSCSPISGHRSVSWYQQTPGQGLQFLFEYFSETQRNKGNFPGRFSGRQFSNSRSEMNVSTLELGDSALYLCASSLESGSRGEQFFGPGTRLTVL.

This clonotype was detected many times. This rearrangement joins TRBV10-3 to TRBJ2-1; 8 nucleotides match TRBD1. V shed 2 bases, J shed 10 bases, and the junction held 10 bases outside the gene matches. The germline gives CDR1 ENHRY, CDR2 SYGVKD. The CDR3 is 15 amino acids. The CDR3 DNA is TGTGCCATCAGTGAGAGGGGACAGGAGCCTCGGGAGCAGTTCTTC. As protein: CAISERGQEPREQFF.

The V call is TRBV20-1, the J call TRBJ2-1; D possibly corresponds to TRBD1 (6 bases). The CDR3 is 15 residues long. Germline V gene data show CDR1 as DFQATT and CDR2 as SNEGSKA (reference sequence). V gave up 5 bases and J gave up 0 bases, with 14 bases separating them. The CDR3 coding sequence is TGCAGTGCTTCGTCCGGGACAAGCTCCTACAATGAGCAGTTCTTC. Translation gives CSASSGTSSYNEQFF.

The rearrangement joins TRBV12-5 to TRBJ2-3; perhaps TRBD1 as D (6 bases). Germline V gene lookup returns CDR1 LGHNT and CDR2 FRNRAP. V was shortened by 5 bases and J by 2 bases, with 11 bases between the two germline ends. The CDR3 loop spans 14 amino acids. CDR3 loop: CASGLQGNTDTQYF. CDR3 sequence (DNA): TGTGCTAGTGGTCTGCAGGGGAACACAGATACGCAGTATTTT.

This clonotype has only one observation. This chain connects TRBV20-1 to TRBJ2-1; D is unresolved. Trimming stripped 5 bases from V and 0 bases from J, with 11 bases between. The CDR3 is 14 amino acids. In germline, CDR1 is DFQATT, CDR2 SNEGSKA (reference sequence). CDR3: CSAPKVSSYNEQFF. The CDR3 DNA reads as TGCAGTGCTCCTAAGGTGAGCTCCTACAATGAGCAGTTCTTC.

The chain has TRBV4-2 and TRBJ2-7; D might be TRBD1 (5 bases). Per germline, CDR1 LGHNA and CDR2 YNFKEQ. V was shortened by 0 bases and J by 3 bases, with 15 bases between the two germline ends. This CDR3 region has 16 residues. The CDR3 sequence: CASSQERGGSGYEQYF. The CDR3 DNA reads TGTGCCAGCAGCCAAGAAAGGGGCGGTAGTGGCTACGAGCAGTACTTC.